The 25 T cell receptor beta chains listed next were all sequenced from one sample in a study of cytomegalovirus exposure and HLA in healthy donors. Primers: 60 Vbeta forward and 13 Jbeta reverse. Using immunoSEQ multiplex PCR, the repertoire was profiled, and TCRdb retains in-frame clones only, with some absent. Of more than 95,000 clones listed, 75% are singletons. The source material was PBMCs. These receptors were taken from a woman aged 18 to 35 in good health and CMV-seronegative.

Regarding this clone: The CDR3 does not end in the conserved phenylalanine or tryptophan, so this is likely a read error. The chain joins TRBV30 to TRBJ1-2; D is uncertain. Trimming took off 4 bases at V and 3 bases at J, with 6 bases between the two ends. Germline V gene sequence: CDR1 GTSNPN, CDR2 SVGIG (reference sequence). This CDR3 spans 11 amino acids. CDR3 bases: TGTGCCTGGAAAAAGGACTATGGCTACACCGTC. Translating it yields CAWKKDYGYTV.

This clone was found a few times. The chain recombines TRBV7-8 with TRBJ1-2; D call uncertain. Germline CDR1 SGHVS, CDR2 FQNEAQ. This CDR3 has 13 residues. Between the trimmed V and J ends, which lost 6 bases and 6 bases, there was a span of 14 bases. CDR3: CASSFEGANGYTF. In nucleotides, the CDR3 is TGTGCCAGCAGTTTCGAGGGAGCAAATGGCTACACCTTC.

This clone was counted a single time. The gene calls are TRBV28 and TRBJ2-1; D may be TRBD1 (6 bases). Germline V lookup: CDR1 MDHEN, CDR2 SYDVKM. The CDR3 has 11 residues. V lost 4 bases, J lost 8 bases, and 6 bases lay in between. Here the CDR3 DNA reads TGTGCCAGCAGTTCAGGGGATGAGCAGTTCTTC. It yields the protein CASSSGDEQFF.

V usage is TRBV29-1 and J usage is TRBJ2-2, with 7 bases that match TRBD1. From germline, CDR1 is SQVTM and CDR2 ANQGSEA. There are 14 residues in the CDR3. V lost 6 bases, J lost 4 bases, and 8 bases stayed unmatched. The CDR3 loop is CSVQLTGFTGELFF. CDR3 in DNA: TGCAGCGTCCAGCTGACAGGGTTCACCGGGGAGCTGTTTTTT.

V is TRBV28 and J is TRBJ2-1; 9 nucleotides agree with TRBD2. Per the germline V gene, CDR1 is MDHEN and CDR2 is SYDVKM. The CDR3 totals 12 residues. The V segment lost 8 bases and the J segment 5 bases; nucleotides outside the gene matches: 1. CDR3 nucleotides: TGTGCCAGCGGGACTAGCAACAATGAGCAGTTCTTC. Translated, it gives CASGTSNNEQFF.

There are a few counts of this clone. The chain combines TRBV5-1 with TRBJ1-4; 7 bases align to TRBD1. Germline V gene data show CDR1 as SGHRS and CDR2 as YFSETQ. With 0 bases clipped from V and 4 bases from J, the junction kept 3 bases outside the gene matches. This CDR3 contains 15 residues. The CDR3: CASSLAGTDNEKLFF. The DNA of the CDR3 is TGCGCCAGCAGCTTGGCCGGGACAGATAATGAAAAACTGTTTTTT.

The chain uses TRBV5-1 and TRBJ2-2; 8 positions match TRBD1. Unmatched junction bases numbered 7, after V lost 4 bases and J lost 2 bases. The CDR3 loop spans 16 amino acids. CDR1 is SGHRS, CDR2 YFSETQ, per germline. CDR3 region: CASSQDGQGNTGELFF. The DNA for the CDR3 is TGCGCCAGCAGCCAGGATGGACAGGGAAACACCGGGGAGCTGTTTTTT. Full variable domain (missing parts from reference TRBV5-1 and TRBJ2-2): KAGVTQTPRYLIKTRGQQVTLSCSPISGHRSVSWYQQTPGQGLQFLFEYFSETQRNKGNFPGRFSGRQFSNSRSEMNVSTLELGDSALYLCASSQDGQGNTGELFFGEGSRLTVL.

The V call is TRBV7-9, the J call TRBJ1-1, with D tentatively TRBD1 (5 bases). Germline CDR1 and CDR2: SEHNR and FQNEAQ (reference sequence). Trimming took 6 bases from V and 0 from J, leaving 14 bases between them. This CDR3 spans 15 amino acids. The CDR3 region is CASRPWTGVNTEAFF. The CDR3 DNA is TGTGCCAGCAGACCCTGGACGGGGGTGAACACTGAAGCTTTCTTT.

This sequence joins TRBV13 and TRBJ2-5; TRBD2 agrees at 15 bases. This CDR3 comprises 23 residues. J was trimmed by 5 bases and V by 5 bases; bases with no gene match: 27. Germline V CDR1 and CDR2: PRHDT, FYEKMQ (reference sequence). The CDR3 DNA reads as TGTGCCAGCAGCCCAGATCGGACTAGCGGGGGGGCCCTTTCGGCCCAGCTTTGGGAGACCCAGTACTTC. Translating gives CASSPDRTSGGALSAQLWETQYF.

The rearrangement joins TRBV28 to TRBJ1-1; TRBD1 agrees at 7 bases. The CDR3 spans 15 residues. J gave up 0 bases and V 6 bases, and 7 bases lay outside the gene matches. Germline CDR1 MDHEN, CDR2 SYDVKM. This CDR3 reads CASRPPGQMNTEAFF. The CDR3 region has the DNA TGTGCCAGCAGGCCACCGGGACAGATGAACACTGAAGCTTTCTTT. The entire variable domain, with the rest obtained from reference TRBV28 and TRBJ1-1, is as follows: DVKVTQSSRYLVKRTGEKVFLECVQDMDHENMFWYRQDPGLGLRLIYFSYDVKMKEKGDIPEGYSVSREKKERFSLILESASTNQTSMYLCASRPPGQMNTEAFFGQGTRLTVV.

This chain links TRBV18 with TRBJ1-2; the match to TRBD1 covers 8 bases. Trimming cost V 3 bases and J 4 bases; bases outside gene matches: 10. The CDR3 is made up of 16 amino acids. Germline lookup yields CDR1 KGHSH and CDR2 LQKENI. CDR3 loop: CASSPPARQGIYGYTF. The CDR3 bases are TGTGCCAGCTCACCCCCAGCGAGACAGGGGATCTATGGCTACACCTTC.

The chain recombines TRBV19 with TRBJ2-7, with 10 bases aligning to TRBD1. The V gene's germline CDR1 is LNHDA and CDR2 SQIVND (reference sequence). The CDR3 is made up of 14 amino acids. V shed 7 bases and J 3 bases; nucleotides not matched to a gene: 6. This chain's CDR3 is CASTPGTGVYEQYF. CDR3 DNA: TGTGCCAGTACCCCCGGGACAGGGGTCTACGAGCAGTACTTC.

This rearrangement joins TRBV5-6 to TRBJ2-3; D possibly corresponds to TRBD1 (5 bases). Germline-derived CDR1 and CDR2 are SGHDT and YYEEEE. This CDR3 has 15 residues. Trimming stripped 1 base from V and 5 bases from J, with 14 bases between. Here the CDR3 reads CASSLLRGGLDTQYF. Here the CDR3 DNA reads TGTGCCAGCAGCTTGCTAAGGGGTGGGTTAGATACGCAGTATTTT. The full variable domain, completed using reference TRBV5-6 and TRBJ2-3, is DAGVTQSPTHLIKTRGQQVTLRCSPKSGHDTVSWYQQALGQGPQFIFQYYEEEERQRGNFPDRFSGHQFPNYSSELNVNALLLGDSALYLCASSLLRGGLDTQYFGPGTRLTVL.

For the CDR3, the DNA is TGTGCCAGTCGGACAGGGGAGATCTATGGCTACACCTTC. It yields the protein CASRTGEIYGYTF. The rearrangement links TRBV19 to TRBJ1-2; TRBD1 matches 9 bases. The length of the CDR3 is 13 residues. V dropped 8 bases and J dropped 4; count of bases not matched to a gene: 5. Germline V gives CDR1 LNHDA, CDR2 SQIVND (reference sequence).

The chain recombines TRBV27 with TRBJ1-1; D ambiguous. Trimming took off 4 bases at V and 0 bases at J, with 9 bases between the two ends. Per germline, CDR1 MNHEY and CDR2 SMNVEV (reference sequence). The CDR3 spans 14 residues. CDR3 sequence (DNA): TGTGCCAGCAGTTCGATCGGGTTGAACACTGAAGCTTTCTTT. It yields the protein CASSSIGLNTEAFF.

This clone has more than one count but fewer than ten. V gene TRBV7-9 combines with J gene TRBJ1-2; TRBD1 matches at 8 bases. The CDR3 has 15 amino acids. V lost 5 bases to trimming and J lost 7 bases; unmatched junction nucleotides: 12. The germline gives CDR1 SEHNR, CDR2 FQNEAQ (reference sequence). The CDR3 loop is CASSPQQGAVTGYTF. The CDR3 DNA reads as TGTGCCAGCAGCCCCCAGCAGGGGGCGGTGACTGGCTACACCTTC.

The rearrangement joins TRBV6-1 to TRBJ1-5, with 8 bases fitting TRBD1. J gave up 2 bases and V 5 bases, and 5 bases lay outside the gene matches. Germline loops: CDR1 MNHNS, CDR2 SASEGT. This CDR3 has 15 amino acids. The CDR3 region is CASSSGGARNQPQHF. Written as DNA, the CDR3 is TGTGCCAGCAGTTCAGGGGGCGCCCGCAATCAGCCCCAGCATTTT.

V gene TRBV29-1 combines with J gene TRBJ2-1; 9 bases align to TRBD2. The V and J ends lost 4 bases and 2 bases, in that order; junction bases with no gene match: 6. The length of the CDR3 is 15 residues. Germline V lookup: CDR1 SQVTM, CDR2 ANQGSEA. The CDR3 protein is CSVGRLAATYNEQFF. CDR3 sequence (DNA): TGCAGCGTTGGTCGACTAGCGGCAACCTACAATGAGCAGTTCTTC.

Here the CDR3 DNA reads TGTGCCAGCAGCTCCGGCGCGGGACCCCGGGAAGCTTTCTTT. Translating it yields CASSSGAGPREAFF. The chain is built from TRBV5-6 and TRBJ1-1, with D perhaps matching TRBD1 (5 bases). This CDR3 region has 14 residues. The V end lost 3 bases, the J end lost 8 bases, and 17 bases lay between the germline ends. The germline V gene encodes CDR1 SGHDT and CDR2 YYEEEE.

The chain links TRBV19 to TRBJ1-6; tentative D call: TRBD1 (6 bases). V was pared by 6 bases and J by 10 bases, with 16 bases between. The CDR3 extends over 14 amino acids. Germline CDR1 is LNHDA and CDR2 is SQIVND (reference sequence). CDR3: CASSPQGLGSPLHF. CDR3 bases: TGTGCCAGTAGCCCACAGGGTTTAGGCTCACCCCTCCACTTT.

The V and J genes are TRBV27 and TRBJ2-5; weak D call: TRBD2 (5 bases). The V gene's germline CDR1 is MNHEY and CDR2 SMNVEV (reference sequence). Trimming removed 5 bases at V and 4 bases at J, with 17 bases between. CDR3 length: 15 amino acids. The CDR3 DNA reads TGTGCCAGCAGTGCGGACGGGATGAGAGGAGAGACCCAGTACTTC. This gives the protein CASSADGMRGETQYF.

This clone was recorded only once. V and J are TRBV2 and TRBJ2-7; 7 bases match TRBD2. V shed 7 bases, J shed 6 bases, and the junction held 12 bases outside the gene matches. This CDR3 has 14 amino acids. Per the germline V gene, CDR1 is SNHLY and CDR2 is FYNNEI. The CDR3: CASKDAGVPFEQYF. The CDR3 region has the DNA TGTGCCAGCAAGGATGCGGGGGTGCCTTTCGAGCAGTACTTC.

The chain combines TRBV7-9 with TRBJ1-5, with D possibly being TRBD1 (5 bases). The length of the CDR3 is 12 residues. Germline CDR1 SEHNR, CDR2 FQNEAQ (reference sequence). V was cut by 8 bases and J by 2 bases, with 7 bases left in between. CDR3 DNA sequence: TGTGCCAGCGGGGGGGGCAATCAGCCCCAGCATTTT. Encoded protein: CASGGGNQPQHF.

CDR3 in DNA: TGTGCCAGCAGCTTGTTTACCGGGACACCGGGCTACACCTTC. Residues: CASSLFTGTPGYTF. This sequence joins TRBV5-4 and TRBJ1-2, with D maybe TRBD1 (6 bases). The length of the CDR3 is 14 residues. Per germline, CDR1 SGHNT and CDR2 YYREEE (reference sequence). V lost 1 base and J 8 bases, leaving 15 bases between the germline ends.

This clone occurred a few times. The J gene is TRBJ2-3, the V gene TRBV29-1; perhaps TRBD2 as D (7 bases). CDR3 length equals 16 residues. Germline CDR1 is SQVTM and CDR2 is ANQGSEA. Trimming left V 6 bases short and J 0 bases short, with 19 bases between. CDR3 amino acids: CSVKEGGPASTDTQYF. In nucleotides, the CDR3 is TGCAGCGTCAAGGAGGGGGGGCCCGCTAGCACAGATACGCAGTATTTT.